The sequence of this TCR beta chain was determined in a study of blood T cell repertoires in COVID-19. Turning to the study itself: Sites across the United States, Italy and Spain contributed samples from acute and convalescent COVID-19.

Participants came from some 26 US areas, aged roughly 18 to 89 years. Each participant's cohort was designated according to participant-reported clinical history. Recovered participants had two consecutive negative NP/OP PCR tests, healthcare professional clearance, or symptom resolution. Some clones are missing from TCRdb's copy, which holds only in-frame ones; the method was immunoSEQ multiplex PCR. The table shows about 210,000 clones, with roughly four fifths occurring only once. CDR3 length: 15 residues. The germline V gene encodes CDR1 SGHRS and CDR2 YFSETQ. V lost 0 bases and J lost 0, with 7 bases in between.

The TCR was taken from a man aged 40-49 years who had recovered from COVID-19. The chain links TRBV5-1 to TRBJ2-1; no clear D. Sequencing used PBMCs or T cells enriched from blood (not recorded which). The CDR3 sequence is CASSLVSVSYNEQFF. Here the CDR3 DNA reads TGCGCCAGCAGCTTGGTCTCGGTCTCCTACAATGAGCAGTTCTTC.